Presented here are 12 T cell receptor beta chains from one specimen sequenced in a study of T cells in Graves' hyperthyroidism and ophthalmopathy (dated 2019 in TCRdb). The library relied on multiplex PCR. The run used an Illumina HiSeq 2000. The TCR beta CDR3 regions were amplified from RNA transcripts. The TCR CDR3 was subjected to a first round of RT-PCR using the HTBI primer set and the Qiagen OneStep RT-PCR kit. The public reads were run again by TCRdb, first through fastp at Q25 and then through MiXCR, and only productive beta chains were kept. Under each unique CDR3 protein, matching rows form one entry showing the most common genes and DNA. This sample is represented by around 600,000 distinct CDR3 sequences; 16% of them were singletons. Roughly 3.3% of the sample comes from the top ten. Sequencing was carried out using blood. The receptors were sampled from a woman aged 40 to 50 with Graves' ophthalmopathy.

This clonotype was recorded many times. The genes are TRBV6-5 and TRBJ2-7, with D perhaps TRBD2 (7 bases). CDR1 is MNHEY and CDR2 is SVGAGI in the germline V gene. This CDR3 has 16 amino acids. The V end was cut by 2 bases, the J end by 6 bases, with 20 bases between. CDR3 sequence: CASSYRGGGRTIEQYF. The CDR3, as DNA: TGTGCCAGCAGTTACAGGGGAGGGGGGAGGACGATCGAGCAGTACTTC.

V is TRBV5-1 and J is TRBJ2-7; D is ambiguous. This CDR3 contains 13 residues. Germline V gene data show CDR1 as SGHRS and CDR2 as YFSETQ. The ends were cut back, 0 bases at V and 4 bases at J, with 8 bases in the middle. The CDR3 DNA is TGCGCCAGCAGCTTGGCCAGCGAATACGAGCAGTACTTC. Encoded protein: CASSLASEYEQYF.

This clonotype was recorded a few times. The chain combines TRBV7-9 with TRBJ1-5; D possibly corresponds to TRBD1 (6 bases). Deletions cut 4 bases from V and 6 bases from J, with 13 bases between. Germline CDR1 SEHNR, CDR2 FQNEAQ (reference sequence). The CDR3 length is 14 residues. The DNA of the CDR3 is TGTGCCAGCAGCTCCCCAGGGGAGGCTCAGCCCCAGCATTTT. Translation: CASSSPGEAQPQHF.

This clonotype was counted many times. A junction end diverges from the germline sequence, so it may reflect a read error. The CDR3 region is CASSFGWDYGQYF. CDR3 sequence (DNA): TGTGCCAGCAGCTTCGGATGGGACTACGGGCAGTACTTC. The chain links TRBV11-1 to TRBJ2-7; 7 bases fit TRBD2. The germline V gene has CDR1 SGHAT and CDR2 FQDESV (reference sequence). This CDR3 has 13 amino acids.

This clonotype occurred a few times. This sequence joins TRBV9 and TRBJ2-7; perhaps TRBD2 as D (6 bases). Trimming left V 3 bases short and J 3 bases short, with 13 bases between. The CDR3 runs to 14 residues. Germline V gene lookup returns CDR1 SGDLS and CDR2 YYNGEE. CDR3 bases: TGTGCCAGCAGCGCACGGGAGCTTGACTACGAGCAGTACTTC. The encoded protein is CASSARELDYEQYF.

The CDR3: CASSRAMTRGNTIYF. As DNA, the CDR3 is TGTGCCAGCAGCAGGGCTATGACACGTGGAAACACCATATATTTT. The chain carries TRBV7-2 and TRBJ1-3, with D unresolved. The length of the CDR3 is 15 residues. Trimming took 5 bases from V and 3 from J, leaving 14 bases between them. Germline V CDR1 and CDR2: SGHTA, FQGNSA.

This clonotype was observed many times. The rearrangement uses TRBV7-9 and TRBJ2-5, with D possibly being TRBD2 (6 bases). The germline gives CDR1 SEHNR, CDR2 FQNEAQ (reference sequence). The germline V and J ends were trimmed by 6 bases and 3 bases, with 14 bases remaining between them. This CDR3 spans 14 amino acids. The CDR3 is CASSRIGGKETQYF. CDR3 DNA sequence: TGTGCCAGCAGTCGGATCGGAGGGAAAGAGACCCAGTACTTC. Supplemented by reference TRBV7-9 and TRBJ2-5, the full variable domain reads DTGVSQNPRHKITKRGQNVTFRCDPISEHNRLYWYRQTLGQGPEFLTYFQNEAQLEKSRLLSDRFSAERPKGSFSTLEIQRTEQGDSAMYLCASSRIGGKETQYFGPGTRLLVL.

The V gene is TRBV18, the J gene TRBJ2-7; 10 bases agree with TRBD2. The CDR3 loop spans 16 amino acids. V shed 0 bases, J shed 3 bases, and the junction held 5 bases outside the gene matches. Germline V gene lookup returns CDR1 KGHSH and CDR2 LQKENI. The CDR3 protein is CASSPPGLAGVYEQYF. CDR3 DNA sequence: TGTGCCAGCTCACCACCGGGGCTAGCGGGAGTCTACGAGCAGTACTTC.

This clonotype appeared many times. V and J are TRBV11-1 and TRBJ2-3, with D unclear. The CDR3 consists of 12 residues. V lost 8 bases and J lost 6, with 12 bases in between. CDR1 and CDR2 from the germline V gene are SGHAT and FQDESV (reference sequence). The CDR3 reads CASALAWDTQYF. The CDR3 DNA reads TGTGCCAGCGCCTTAGCCTGGGATACGCAGTATTTT.

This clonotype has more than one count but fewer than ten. CDR3 nucleotides: TGCAGTGCGCACGTACTAGCGGGAGTGGGCGAGCAGTACTTC. Its translation is CSAHVLAGVGEQYF. The chain employs TRBV20-1 and TRBJ2-7, with TRBD2 matching over 11 bases. J was trimmed by 6 bases and V by 6 bases; bases with no gene match: 10. The length of the CDR3 is 14 residues. Looked up from germline, CDR1 is DFQATT and CDR2 is SNEGSKA (reference sequence).

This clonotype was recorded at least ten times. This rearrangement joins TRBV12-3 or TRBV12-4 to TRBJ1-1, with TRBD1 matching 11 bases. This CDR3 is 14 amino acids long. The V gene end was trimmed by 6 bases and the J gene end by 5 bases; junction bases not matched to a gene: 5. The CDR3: CASRPDRGRTEAFF. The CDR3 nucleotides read TGTGCCAGCAGGCCGGACAGGGGGCGGACTGAAGCTTTCTTT.

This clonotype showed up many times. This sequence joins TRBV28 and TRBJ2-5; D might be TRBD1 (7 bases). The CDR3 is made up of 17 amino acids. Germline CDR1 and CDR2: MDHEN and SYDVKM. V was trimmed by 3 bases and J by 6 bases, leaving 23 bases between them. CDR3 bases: TGTGCCAGCAGTTTGGGCGACAGGAGGGGGCCTATGCAGACCCAGTACTTC. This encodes CASSLGDRRGPMQTQYF.